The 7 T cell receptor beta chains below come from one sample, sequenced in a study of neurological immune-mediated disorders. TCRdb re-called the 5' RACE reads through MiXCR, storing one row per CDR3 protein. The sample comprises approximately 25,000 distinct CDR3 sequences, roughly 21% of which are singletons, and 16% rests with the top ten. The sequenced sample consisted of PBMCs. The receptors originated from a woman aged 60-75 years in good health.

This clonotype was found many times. This CDR3 is CAIKEAGGTNYGYTF. CDR3 DNA: TGTGCCATCAAGGAGGCAGGGGGAACTAACTATGGCTACACCTTC. The chain carries TRBV10-3 and TRBJ1-2; TRBD1 matches at 7 bases. Germline V gene data show CDR1 as ENHRY and CDR2 as SYGVKD. V lost 7 bases, J lost 0 bases, and 8 bases stayed unmatched. This CDR3 has 15 residues.

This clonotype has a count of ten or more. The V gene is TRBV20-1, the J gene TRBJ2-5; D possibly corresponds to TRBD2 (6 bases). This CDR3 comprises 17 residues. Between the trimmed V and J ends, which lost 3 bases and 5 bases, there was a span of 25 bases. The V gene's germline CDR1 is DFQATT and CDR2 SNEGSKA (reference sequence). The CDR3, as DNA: TGCAGTGCTAGTCTCCCGTGGGCAGGAACGGGGGAGGAGACCCAGTACTTC. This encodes CSASLPWAGTGEETQYF.

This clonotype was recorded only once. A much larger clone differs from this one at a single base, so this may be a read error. The CDR3 here is CAGSQGGLGLQETQYF. The CDR3 coding sequence is TGTGCCGGCAGCCAAGGGGGACTAGGCCTCCAAGAGACCCAGTACTTC. The chain employs TRBV14 and TRBJ2-5; 8 bases line up with TRBD2. CDR3 length: 16 residues. Per the germline V gene, CDR1 is SGHDN and CDR2 is FVKESK.

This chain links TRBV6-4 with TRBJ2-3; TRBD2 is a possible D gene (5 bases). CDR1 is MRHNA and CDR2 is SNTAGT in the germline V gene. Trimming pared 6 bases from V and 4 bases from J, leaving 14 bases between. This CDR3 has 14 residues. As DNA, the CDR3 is TGTGCCAGCAGCGAACTAGGAATCGCAGATACGCAGTATTTT. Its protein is CASSELGIADTQYF.

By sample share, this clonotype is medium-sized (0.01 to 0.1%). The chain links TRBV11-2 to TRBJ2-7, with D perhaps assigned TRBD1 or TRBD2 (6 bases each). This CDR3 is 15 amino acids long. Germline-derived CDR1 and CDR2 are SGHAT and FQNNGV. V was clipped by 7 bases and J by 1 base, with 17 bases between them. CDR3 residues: CASNTDKGGSYEQYF. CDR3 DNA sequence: TGTGCCAGCAACACCGACAAGGGGGGTTCCTACGAGCAGTACTTC. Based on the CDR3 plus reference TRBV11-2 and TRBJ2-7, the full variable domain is EAGVAQSPRYKIIEKRQSVAFWCNPISGHATLYWYQQILGQGPKLLIQFQNNGVVDDSQLPKDRFSAERLKGVDSTLKIQPAKLEDSAVYLCASNTDKGGSYEQYFGPGTRLTVT.

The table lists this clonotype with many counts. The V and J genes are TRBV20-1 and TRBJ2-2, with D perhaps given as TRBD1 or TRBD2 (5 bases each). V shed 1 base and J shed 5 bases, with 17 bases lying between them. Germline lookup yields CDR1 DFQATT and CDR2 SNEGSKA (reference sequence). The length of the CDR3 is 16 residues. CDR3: CSARGRGTEVTGELFF. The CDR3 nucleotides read TGCAGTGCTAGAGGGCGAGGGACCGAGGTGACCGGGGAGCTGTTTTTT.

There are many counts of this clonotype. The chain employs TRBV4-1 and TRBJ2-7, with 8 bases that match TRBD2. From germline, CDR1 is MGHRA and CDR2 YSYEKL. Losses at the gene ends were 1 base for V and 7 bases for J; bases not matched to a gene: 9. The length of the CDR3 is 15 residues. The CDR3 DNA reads TGCGCCAGCAGCCAAGGGGGACTAGTGACTGGGGAGCAGTACTTC. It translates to CASSQGGLVTGEQYF.